One sample yielded the 5 T cell receptor beta chains listed below, sequenced in a study of tumor-infiltrating lymphocytes in primary liver carcinoma. The input was around 0.5 ug total RNA; TCR beta cDNA was made from it with a constant-region primer. The TCR beta library was amplified through three nested multiplex PCR rounds in a modified ARM-PCR procedure. In the first two PCR rounds, TRBV1-TRBV30 forward primers were paired with a C-beta reverse primer, and each round lasted nine to ten cycles. TCRdb reanalysed the multiplex PCR reads using MiXCR and keeps one entry per CDR3 protein. Here the sample spans about 22,000 distinct CDR3 sequences, 75% to 85% being singletons. Both RNA and DNA were isolated together from roughly 20-30 mg of bulk tissue that had not been sorted. The sample taken for sequencing was liver tumor tissue from sampling region 2. Stated subset: tumor region T2, inferior pole. These receptors were taken from a woman aged 25 to 39 with primary liver carcinoma and hepatitis B virus infection.

On this clonotype itself: The missing conserved phenylalanine or tryptophan at the end of this CDR3 makes a read error likely. It is unclear where the CDR3 begins or ends on the DNA, so no DNA is shown, and the CDR3 is as TCRdb lists it. The chain uses TRBV4-3 and TRBJ2-7; the D call in the table, TRBD1, was not verified against the DNA. Germline-derived CDR1 and CDR2 are LGHNA and YSLEER. The CDR3 is 15 residues long, ends included. The CDR3 loop reads CASSQGFPGSYERYL.

Comment on this clonotype: One junction end disagrees with the germline gene, perhaps due to a read error. The CDR3 protein is CASNSPRAGGPNTWELFF. CDR3 bases: TGTGCTAGCAACTCACCCCGAGCGGGAGGCCCGAACACCTGGGAGTTGTTTTTT. J is TRBJ2-2 and V is TRBV11-2; 9 bases fit TRBD2. The CDR3 is 18 residues long. Germline V gene lookup returns CDR1 SGHAT and CDR2 FQNNGV.

V is TRBV4-3 and J is TRBJ2-1; D not resolved. Germline values: CDR1 LGHNA, CDR2 YSLEER. CDR3 length equals 14 residues. The V end was cut by 3 bases, the J end by 6 bases, with 12 bases between. CDR3 nucleotide sequence: TGCGCCAGCAGCCACGCAAAGCTGGTCAATGAGCAGTTCTTC. This sequence encodes CASSHAKLVNEQFF.

As regards this clonotype: At one end, the junction sequence differs from germline, possibly due to a read error. This rearrangement joins TRBV28 to TRBJ1-2; 7 positions match TRBD1. This CDR3 spans 15 amino acids. CDR1 is MDHEN, CDR2 SYDVKM, per germline. DNA of the CDR3: TGCGCCAGCATCCAAGGACAGGAGGCTAACTATAGCTACACCTTC. Encoded protein: CASIQGQEANYSYTF.

V gene TRBV6-1 combines with J gene TRBJ2-7; weak D call: TRBD1 (7 bases). The V gene lost 4 bases and the J gene lost 4 bases, with 17 bases spanning the gap. CDR3 length: 15 residues. Germline CDR1 is MNHNS and CDR2 is SASEGT. The CDR3 DNA sequence: TGTGCCAGCAGTGTTCGGGGGACAGAAACTTACGAGCAGTACTTC. Protein sequence: CASSVRGTETYEQYF.